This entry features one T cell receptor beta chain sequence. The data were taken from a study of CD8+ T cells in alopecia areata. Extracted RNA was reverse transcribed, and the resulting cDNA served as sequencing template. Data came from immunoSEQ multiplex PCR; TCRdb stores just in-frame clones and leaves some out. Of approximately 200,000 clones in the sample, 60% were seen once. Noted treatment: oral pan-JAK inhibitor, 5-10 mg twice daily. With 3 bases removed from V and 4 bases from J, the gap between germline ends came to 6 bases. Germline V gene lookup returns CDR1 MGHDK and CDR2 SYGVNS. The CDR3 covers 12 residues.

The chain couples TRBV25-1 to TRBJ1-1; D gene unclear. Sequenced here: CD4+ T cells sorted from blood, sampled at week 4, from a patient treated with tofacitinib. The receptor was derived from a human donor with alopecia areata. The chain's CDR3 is CASSDPSTEAFF. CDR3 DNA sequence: TGTGCCAGCAGTGATCCCAGCACTGAAGCTTTCTTT. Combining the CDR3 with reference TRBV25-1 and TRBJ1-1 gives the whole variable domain EADIYQTPRYLVIGTGKKITLECSQTMGHDKMYWYQQDPGMELHLIHYSYGVNSTEKGDLSSESTVSRIRTEHFPLTLESARPSHTSQYLCASSDPSTEAFFGQGTRLTVV.